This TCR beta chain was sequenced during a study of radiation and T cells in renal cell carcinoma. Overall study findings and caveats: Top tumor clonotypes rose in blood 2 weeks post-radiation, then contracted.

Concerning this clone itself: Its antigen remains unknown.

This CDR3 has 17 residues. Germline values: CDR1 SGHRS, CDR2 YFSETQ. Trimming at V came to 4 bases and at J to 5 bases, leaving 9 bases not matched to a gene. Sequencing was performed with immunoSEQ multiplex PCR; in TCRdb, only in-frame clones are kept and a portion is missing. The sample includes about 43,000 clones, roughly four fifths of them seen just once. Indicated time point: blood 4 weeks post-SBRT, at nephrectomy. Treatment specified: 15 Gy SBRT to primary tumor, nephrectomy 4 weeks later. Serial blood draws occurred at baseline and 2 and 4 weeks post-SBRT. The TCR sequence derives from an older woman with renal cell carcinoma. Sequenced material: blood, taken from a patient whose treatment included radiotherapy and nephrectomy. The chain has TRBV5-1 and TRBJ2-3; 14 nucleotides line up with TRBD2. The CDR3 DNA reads TGCGCCAGCAGCATGGGACTAGCGGGGGCTCAGGGAGATACGCAGTATTTT. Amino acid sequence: CASSMGLAGAQGDTQYF.